This TCR beta chain was found in a study of T-cell memory formation after mild COVID-19 (TCRdb year 2021). Background for the entire study: Most TCR sequence clusters were specific to one of the two donors. In a couple of donors, T-cell clones that expanded and contracted after mild COVID-19 were tracked by sequencing TCRalpha and TCRbeta repertoires over time. The cohort was made up of two young adult volunteers, one female and one male, who were previously healthy.

The sequencer was an Illumina NovaSeq 6000. Using 5'RACE with constant-segment primers, TCRalpha and TCRbeta cDNA libraries were constructed, with sample barcodes and unique molecular identifiers added in the process. RNA was extracted from every sample with Trizol reagent. Amplification of the libraries took two PCR steps, and the second step added a second sample barcode plus Illumina TruSeq adapters. Libraries were sequenced on an Illumina NovaSeq with 2 x 150 bp paired-end reads. On the study's bioinformatics: Reads were demultiplexed and collapsed into UMI-guided consensus sequences with migec v1.2.7. Using mixcr v2.1.11, UMI consensuses were aligned to TRA and TRB V and J templates and then assembled into clonotypes. A clonotype was counted as expanded or contracted only when both edgeR and NoisET called the clonotype significant, with the noise models trained on biological replicates. For edgeR calls, a false discovery rate-adjusted p below 0.01 and a log2 fold-change threshold of 1 were applied. As an exploratory analysis of dynamics, PCA with hierarchical clustering was applied to max-normalized trajectories of the 1000 most abundant clonotypes. Each responding clone was given a CD4 or CD8 phenotype based on the CD4+ and CD8+ repertoires, which had been sequenced separately. The public sequencing data were trimmed at Q25 with fastp and processed into clonotypes with MiXCR by TCRdb, which kept only in-frame beta chains. Each CDR3 protein appears once, grouped with its most common genes and DNA. TCRdb, not the original authors, processed these V and J calls. This sample has 550,000 to 600,000 distinct CDR3 sequences in its table, and about 20% of those were observed once. The ten largest clones take up about 8.4% of the sample.

Paper-wide results and their limitations: SARS-CoV-2 specificity was not confirmed for the second-wave clones peaking on day 37. Some responding clones were found in pre-infection memory, which suggests that pre-existing cross-reactive memory T cells took part in the SARS-CoV-2 response. Contracting CD4+ clones were found mainly in CM and EM memory subsets, while CD8+ clones were enriched in EMRA. The study covered only a couple of mild cases, and larger cohorts including severe cases with pre-infection samples were considered necessary. Clones that contracted from day 15 to 85 showed balanced CD4/CD8 phenotypes, whereas a second wave of clones that expanded from day 15 to 37 leaned towards CD4+.

About this clonotype: Its recognized antigen is unknown. One base away there is no much larger clone; base qualities are not given.

Ficoll-Paque density gradient centrifugation was the method used to isolate PBMCs. The CDR3, from cysteine to phenylalanine, totals 13 residues. Only the CDR3 DNA stays, 39 bases, in frame from base 1. The junction carries 11 bases between V and J, which are trimmed by 0 bases and 9 bases respectively. Based on the germline V gene, the CDR1 and CDR2 sequences are SGHRS and YFSETQ. This chain is built from TRBV5-1 and TRBJ2-3; confidence is insufficient to name the D gene. This TCR came from an adult woman who had mild COVID-19 (a few samples of this study predate the infection). The sample titles of this study are shuffled in the database, so cell type and time point are left out; the donor was told from shared clones. The sequencing sample was made of PBMCs or a T cell subset sorted from them (not recorded which). The CDR3: CASSLAGASTQYF. The nucleotide sequence reads TGCGCCAGCAGCTTGGCCGGTGCATCCACGCAGTATTTT.